Detailed here is one TCR beta chain. Its antigen has not been determined. No clone much larger than this one lies a single base away; base qualities are absent. The germline V gene encodes CDR1 SEHNR and CDR2 FQNEAQ (reference sequence). Counted from cysteine to phenylalanine, this CDR3 has 14 amino acids. The retained sequence is limited to the CDR3, 42 bases, with the frame set at the first base. V is reduced by 1 base and J by 4 bases, leaving a spacing of 8 bases between them. This record comes from a study of response to subunit inactivated influenza vaccine (dated by TCRdb to the late 2010s). At the level of the whole study: The study used deep quantitative T cell receptor repertoire profiling to track responses to a trivalent subunit inactivated influenza vaccine.

Library preparation was by RT-PCR. Sequencing used an Illumina HiSeq 2500. The raw public reads went through TCRdb reprocessing: fastp at Q25, MiXCR clone calling, in-frame beta chains kept. Rows are combined by CDR3 protein, so each entry shows the most common genes and DNA. This sample holds around 570,000 distinct CDR3 sequences; roughly 12% were observed only once. The ten largest account for approximately 9.9% of the sample. What the study reported, not specific to this receptor: According to the authors, only a limited number of new T cells may be recruited by each seasonal influenza vaccination.

The same sample was also used in a study of T cells expressing NK-cell markers. The second paper further reports: TCR beta cDNA libraries were made by 5'RACE template switching that added a universal primer site and unique molecular identifiers. In sorted CD3+CD56+NKG2C+, CD3+CD56+NKG2C- and CD3+CD56-NKG2C+ T-cell subsets from about eight donors, TCR beta-chain repertoires were profiled. Among the eight sequenced donors, seven were HCMV-seropositive and one was HCMV-seronegative. In several experiments an anti-gammadeltaTCR antibody was added to restrict sorting to alphabetaTCR-expressing T cells. In a handful of donors, the dominant CD3+CD56+NKG2C+ clonotypes were among the top 10 CD8+ clonotypes and accounted for about 1.0-7.5% of CD8+ T cells. Those dominant clonotypes were again the most abundant among CD3+CD56-NKG2C+ cells in a few donors, at about 25-60.1%. Whether the expanded NKG2C-expressing T cell clones were specific for HCMV antigens was left unclear. All eight donors whose samples were sequenced were randomly selected healthy volunteers, three of them men and five women. A commercial ELISA kit detecting HCMV-specific IgG in serum was used to determine HCMV serostatus. Ficoll density gradient centrifugation was used to isolate peripheral blood mononuclear cells from blood. For six donors, unsorted PBMC were also used to sequence bulk peripheral blood T-cell repertoires. cDNA synthesis was primed from the TCR beta constant segment, followed by two successive PCR amplification steps. Libraries were sequenced as 2 x 150 bp reads on Illumina HiSeq 2000/2500, MiSeq or NextSeq. Reads were demultiplexed and grouped by UMI with MIGEC, and clonotypes were assembled and quantified with MiTCR. To exclude erroneous sequences, only TCR cDNA sequences supported by at least two reads were retained. The tcR package was used for downstream repertoire analysis, with clonotypes matched between fractions based on CDR3 nucleotide sequence plus V segment. Antigen specificity was annotated against VDJdb with VDJmatch, allowing one amino acid substitution in CDR3.

This material consisted of PBMCs from blood, taken on the day of vaccination. This chain joins TRBV7-9 to TRBJ1-5; the D gene cannot be resolved reliably. The TCR comes from a man over 45 who received an inactivated influenza vaccine. Donor details come from another sample of the same person, matched by shared clones. The CDR3 amino acid sequence is: CASSLGTTNQPQHF. The DNA sequence is given as TGTGCCAGCAGCTTAGGTACCACGAATCAGCCCCAGCATTTT.